A single sample is the source of the 23 T cell receptor beta chains below, sequenced in a study of blood T cell repertoires in COVID-19. Clones were read by immunoSEQ multiplex PCR, and TCRdb kept only the in-frame ones, dropping some. Of about 230,000 clones in the sample, about 85% were seen once. Material for sequencing was peripheral blood. The receptor source for this set is a woman at least 80 years old with acute or convalescent COVID-19.

The chain combines TRBV19 with TRBJ2-5, with a possible D match to TRBD1 (6 bases). Trimming pared 5 bases from V and 4 bases from J, leaving 17 bases between. This CDR3 has 15 amino acids. Per the germline V gene, CDR1 is LNHDA and CDR2 is SQIVND (reference sequence). Here the CDR3 reads CASSLPSQGGETQYF. The CDR3 bases are TGTGCCAGTAGTCTCCCGAGCCAAGGGGGAGAGACCCAGTACTTC.

The V gene is TRBV28, the J gene TRBJ1-3, with TRBD1 identical over 7 bases. This CDR3 is built from 16 residues. Germline lookup yields CDR1 MDHEN and CDR2 SYDVKM. The J segment lost 0 bases and the V segment lost 4 bases, leaving 6 bases of the junction unmatched. CDR3 nucleotides: TGTGCCAGCAGTTATGGACAGGCGAACTCTGGAAACACCATATATTTT. It is translated as CASSYGQANSGNTIYF.

V usage is TRBV5-6 and J usage is TRBJ1-6; 8 nucleotides align to TRBD1. The V gene end was trimmed by 4 bases and the J gene end by 8 bases; junction bases not matched to a gene: 8. Looked up from germline, CDR1 is SGHDT and CDR2 is YYEEEE. This CDR3 has 15 residues. This CDR3 is CASSPTGARDSPLHF. CDR3 DNA sequence: TGTGCCAGCAGCCCGACAGGGGCGCGGGATTCACCCCTCCACTTT.

The sample holds a few counts of this clone. The chain has TRBV7-2 and TRBJ1-6, with 9 bases fitting TRBD1. Germline V gene data show CDR1 as SGHTA and CDR2 as FQGNSA. Trimming at V came to 1 base and at J to 11 bases, leaving 3 bases not matched to a gene. CDR3 size: 14 residues. The CDR3 is CASSLGTGVPPLHF. CDR3 coding DNA: TGTGCCAGCAGCTTAGGGACAGGGGTCCCACCCCTCCACTTT.

This chain joins TRBV12-3 or TRBV12-4 and TRBJ1-1, with a possible D match to TRBD1 (5 bases). The CDR3 consists of 13 residues. Deletions cut 6 bases from V and 3 bases from J, with 11 bases between. The CDR3 region is CASRPRGDTEAFF. In DNA, the CDR3 is TGTGCCAGCAGGCCGCGGGGGGACACTGAAGCTTTCTTT.

This chain joins TRBV27 and TRBJ1-3; 12 bases align to TRBD1. The CDR3 is 15 amino acids. Germline V gene lookup returns CDR1 MNHEY and CDR2 SMNVEV (reference sequence). The V segment lost 6 bases and the J segment 4 bases; nucleotides outside the gene matches: 4. As DNA, the CDR3 is TGTGCCAGCAGGGGGACAGGGGGCGCAGGAAACACCATATATTTT. Its protein is CASRGTGGAGNTIYF.

The rearrangement uses TRBV7-9 and TRBJ1-2, with D perhaps matching TRBD1 (6 bases). The CDR3 loop spans 14 amino acids. Germline CDR1 and CDR2: SEHNR and FQNEAQ (reference sequence). The germline V and J ends were trimmed by 6 bases and 3 bases, with 14 bases remaining between them. The CDR3 reads CASSRTGGYYGYTF. The CDR3 nucleotides are TGTGCCAGCAGTCGTACTGGGGGCTACTATGGCTACACCTTC.

The chain's CDR3 is CASSIPLDRRSTEAFF. The CDR3 DNA sequence: TGTGCCAGTAGTATCCCCCTGGACAGAAGGAGCACTGAAGCTTTCTTT. The chain is built from TRBV19 and TRBJ1-1; TRBD1 is a possible D gene (6 bases). V lost 3 bases and J 4 bases, leaving 18 bases between the germline ends. CDR3 length: 16 amino acids. Germline V gives CDR1 LNHDA, CDR2 SQIVND (reference sequence).

The rearrangement uses TRBV29-1 and TRBJ2-7, with D unresolved. Per the germline V gene, CDR1 is SQVTM and CDR2 is ANQGSEA. V lost 3 bases, J lost 7 bases, and 22 bases lay in between. The CDR3 has 15 residues. This CDR3 reads CSVENRFPSSGEQYF. The CDR3 DNA sequence: TGCAGCGTTGAGAATAGGTTCCCCTCATCGGGTGAGCAGTACTTC.

This clone was observed a handful of times. The chain couples TRBV18 to TRBJ1-4; 9 positions match TRBD1. CDR1 and CDR2 from the germline V gene are KGHSH and LQKENI. The CDR3 runs 16 residues. V gave up 6 bases and J gave up 7 bases; unmatched junction bases: 12. The CDR3: CASSPALTGGGEKLFF. DNA for the CDR3: TGTGCCAGCTCGCCAGCCTTAACAGGGGGCGGTGAAAAACTGTTTTTT.

This clone was detected ten times or more. The chain recombines TRBV12-3 or TRBV12-4 with TRBJ2-7; the match to TRBD1 covers 7 bases. The V segment lost 6 bases and the J segment 3 bases; nucleotides outside the gene matches: 5. This CDR3 spans 13 amino acids. The CDR3: CASRETGLYEQYF. DNA of the CDR3: TGTGCCAGCAGAGAGACAGGGCTCTACGAGCAGTACTTC.

The rearrangement links TRBV27 to TRBJ1-3; no reliable D call. Trimming stripped 0 bases from V and 8 bases from J, with 14 bases between. The length of the CDR3 is 15 residues. Germline lookup yields CDR1 MNHEY and CDR2 SMNVEV (reference sequence). CDR3 nucleotides: TGTGCCAGCAGTTTATCGTTTAGCGGCCCGTACACCATATATTTT. It specifies CASSLSFSGPYTIYF.

CDR3 protein: CASSQERRGHRGYTF. CDR3 nucleotide sequence: TGTGCCAGCAGCCAAGAGCGCAGGGGACATAGAGGCTACACCTTC. The chain links TRBV3-1 (or the pseudogene TRBV3-2) to TRBJ1-2; a possible D gene is TRBD1 (6 bases). Germline V gene data show CDR1 as LGHDT and CDR2 as YNNKEL (reference sequence). This CDR3 is 15 amino acids long. Trimming cost V 0 bases and J 8 bases, with 16 bases left between them.

This clone was seen ten or more times. The chain has TRBV10-3 and TRBJ1-6; D remains ambiguous. The CDR3 contains 14 residues. Germline V gene lookup returns CDR1 ENHRY and CDR2 SYGVKD. V gave up 2 bases and J gave up 7 bases, with 9 bases separating them. The DNA for the CDR3 is TGTGCCATCAGTGAGGTCCGGAGGAATTCACCCCTCCACTTT. Its protein is CAISEVRRNSPLHF.

The chain uses TRBV7-8 and TRBJ2-6, with unresolved D. CDR3 length: 17 amino acids. CDR1 is SGHVS, CDR2 FQNEAQ, per germline. Trimming left V 5 bases short and J 0 bases short, with 14 bases between. The CDR3 region has the DNA TGTGCCAGCAGCCCAATCGTCCCCAGCTCTGGGGCCAACGTCCTGACTTTC. Translating it yields CASSPIVPSSGANVLTF.

The V and J genes are TRBV6-1 and TRBJ1-6, with D unresolved. The CDR3 is made up of 13 amino acids. CDR1 and CDR2 from the germline V gene are MNHNS and SASEGT. V gave up 3 bases and J gave up 7 bases, with 7 bases separating them. The CDR3 region is CASSDSPNSPLHF. DNA for the CDR3: TGTGCCAGCAGTGATAGTCCCAATTCACCCCTCCACTTT.

This chain joins TRBV2 and TRBJ2-7; TRBD2 matches at 8 bases. The CDR3 sequence is 14 residues long. Germline assignment: CDR1 SNHLY and CDR2 FYNNEI. V dropped 6 bases and J dropped 0; count of bases not matched to a gene: 4. The CDR3 loop is CASSRRGGSYEQYF. DNA of the CDR3: TGTGCCAGCAGCCGCCGGGGGGGCTCCTACGAGCAGTACTTC.

The V call is TRBV28, the J call TRBJ1-5; TRBD1 might be the D (5 bases). The germline V gene has CDR1 MDHEN and CDR2 SYDVKM. Trimming pared 6 bases from V and 7 bases from J, leaving 16 bases between. This CDR3 spans 14 amino acids. The CDR3 loop is CASRNDRPRQPQHF. The CDR3, as DNA: TGTGCCAGCAGAAACGACAGACCACGGCAGCCCCAGCATTTT.

This chain joins TRBV19 and TRBJ2-7; a possible D gene is TRBD1 (5 bases). From germline, CDR1 is LNHDA and CDR2 SQIVND (reference sequence). Trimming pared 11 bases from V and 0 bases from J, leaving 20 bases between. The CDR3 is 15 residues long. CDR3: CAGTIKGSGSYEQYF. The DNA of the CDR3 is TGTGCCGGAACAATAAAGGGGTCGGGCTCCTACGAGCAGTACTTC.

The chain links TRBV28 to TRBJ1-1; possibly TRBD1 for D (5 bases). This CDR3 is built from 13 residues. Trimming removed 6 bases from V and 1 base from J, with 9 bases in between. Germline V lookup: CDR1 MDHEN, CDR2 SYDVKM. The CDR3 DNA follows: TGTGCCAGCAGGCAGGGAAGGAACACTGAAGCTTTCTTT. Translation gives CASRQGRNTEAFF.

The CDR3: CASSSETSGTYNEQFF. CDR3 bases: TGTGCCAGCAGCTCCGAGACTAGCGGGACATACAATGAGCAGTTCTTC. The chain combines TRBV7-2 with TRBJ2-1; 11 nucleotides match TRBD2. J lost 4 bases, V lost 4 bases, and 6 bases had no gene match. In germline, CDR1 is SGHTA, CDR2 FQGNSA. This CDR3 is built from 16 residues.

The chain recombines TRBV5-4 with TRBJ2-7, with 8 positions matching TRBD1. CDR3 length equals 16 residues. In germline, CDR1 is SGHNT, CDR2 YYREEE (reference sequence). V shed 1 base and J 4 bases; nucleotides not matched to a gene: 10. The CDR3 nucleotides are TGTGCCAGCAGCTTGAACCACGGGACAGGCCTTTACGAGCAGTACTTC. Translation gives CASSLNHGTGLYEQYF.

This clone was seen just once. This chain connects TRBV19 to TRBJ1-5, with 7 bases that match TRBD1. The CDR3 extends over 14 amino acids. Germline V gene lookup returns CDR1 LNHDA and CDR2 SQIVND (reference sequence). V was clipped by 6 bases and J by 7 bases; unmatched bases: 9. The CDR3 spells CASSTRGPRQPQHF. The CDR3 DNA follows: TGTGCCAGTAGCACGAGGGGGCCAAGACAGCCCCAGCATTTT.